These T cell receptor beta chains were read from a single sample in a study of CD8 T cells in ankylosing spondylitis. TCRdb itself ran the 5' RACE reads through MiXCR, one entry per CDR3 protein. The table shows 750,000 to 850,000 distinct CDR3 sequences, with about an eighth occurring only once. Material for sequencing was blood, either unsorted or a sorted T cell fraction (not recorded which). These receptors all stem from a male donor with ankylosing spondylitis. CDR3s include the opening cysteine and the closing phenylalanine or tryptophan. The order of the fields is V gene, clone size, J gene, CDR3 protein. Only some rows state a clone size, as once, few, many or a class for expanded clones.

TRBV7-9	many	TRBJ1-2	CASSPGQHRGYTF
TRBV5-1	few	TRBJ2-3	CASSLALAKDTQYF
TRBV10-2	many	TRBJ2-2	CASSEGFRGADTGELFF
TRBV5-5	many	TRBJ2-1	CASSLGLAVNEQFF
TRBV7-2	many	TRBJ2-2	CASSSSSGSDGELFF
TRBV9	few	TRBJ2-5	CASSPLGQAGTQYF
TRBV12-3/TRBV12-4	many	TRBJ1-5	CASSLLVNQPQHF
TRBV5-1	NA	TRBJ2-5	CASSSAPPSETQYF
TRBV6-5	few	TRBJ1-2	CASSYLTGTASLGYTF
TRBV20-1	few	TRBJ2-7	CSATRDRANEQYF
TRBV7-2	few	TRBJ1-4	CASSQGLGRPNEKLFF
TRBV20-1	NA	TRBJ2-7	CSARARTSGTYEQYF
TRBV7-2	NA	TRBJ2-7	CASSYIEGVEQYF
TRBV6-5	few	TRBJ2-1	CASNILSYNEQFF
TRBV20-1	few	TRBJ2-1	CSASDGLAVSNEQFF
TRBV28	NA	TRBJ1-5	CASHRRRGSNQPQHF
TRBV5-1	NA	TRBJ2-3	CASATGTSTDTQYF
TRBV20-1	many	TRBJ2-1	CSASGLAGVEQFF
TRBV28	many	TRBJ1-2	CATNRAPYGYTF
TRBV29-1	NA	TRBJ2-3	CSGEDRGTADTQYF
TRBV9	NA	TRBJ1-4	CASSVTGTANEKLFF
TRBV5-1	NA	TRBJ2-5	CASSLAGRDQETQYF
TRBV6-6	few	TRBJ1-2	CASSYAGGYGYTF
TRBV15	many	TRBJ2-2	CATSRDKGAYTGELFF
TRBV5-1	NA	TRBJ1-1	CASSSGQGAMGTEAFF
TRBV9	few	TRBJ1-2	CASSVEGGGGYTF
TRBV4-2	NA	TRBJ2-1	CASSPQGWDEQFF
TRBV20-1	few	TRBJ2-7	CSASKPGASPYEQYF
TRBV5-1	few	TRBJ2-1	CASSPAPEDNEQFF
TRBV20-1	many	TRBJ1-1	CRAQVGGRNTEAFF
TRBV6-5	NA	TRBJ1-1	CASSYGPPRNTEAFF
TRBV5-4	NA	TRBJ2-7	CASSPGGTGYNEQYF
TRBV5-1	many	TRBJ1-1	CAIPGQGNQGTEAFF
TRBV29-1	many	TRBJ1-1	CSVEDTGQGLNTEAFF
TRBV27	few	TRBJ1-6	CASSFLRGAHSPLHF
TRBV20-1	NA	TRBJ2-1	CSAFHNEQFF
TRBV5-1	NA	TRBJ1-1	CASSLSQGTEAFF